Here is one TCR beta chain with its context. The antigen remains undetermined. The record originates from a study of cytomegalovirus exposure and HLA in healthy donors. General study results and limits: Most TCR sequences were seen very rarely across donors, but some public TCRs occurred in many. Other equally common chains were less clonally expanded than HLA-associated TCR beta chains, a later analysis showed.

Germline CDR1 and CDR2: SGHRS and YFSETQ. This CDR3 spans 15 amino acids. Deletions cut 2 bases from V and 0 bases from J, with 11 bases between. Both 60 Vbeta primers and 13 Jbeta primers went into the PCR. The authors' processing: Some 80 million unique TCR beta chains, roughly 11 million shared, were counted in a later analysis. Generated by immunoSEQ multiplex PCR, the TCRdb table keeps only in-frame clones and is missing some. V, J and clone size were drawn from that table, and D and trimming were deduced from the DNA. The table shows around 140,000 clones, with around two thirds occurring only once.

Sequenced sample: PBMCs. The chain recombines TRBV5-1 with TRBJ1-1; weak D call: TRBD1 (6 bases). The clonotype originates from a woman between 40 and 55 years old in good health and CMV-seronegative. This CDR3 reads CASSFRTALNTEAFF. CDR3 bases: TGCGCCAGCAGCTTCCGGACAGCTCTGAACACTGAAGCTTTCTTT.